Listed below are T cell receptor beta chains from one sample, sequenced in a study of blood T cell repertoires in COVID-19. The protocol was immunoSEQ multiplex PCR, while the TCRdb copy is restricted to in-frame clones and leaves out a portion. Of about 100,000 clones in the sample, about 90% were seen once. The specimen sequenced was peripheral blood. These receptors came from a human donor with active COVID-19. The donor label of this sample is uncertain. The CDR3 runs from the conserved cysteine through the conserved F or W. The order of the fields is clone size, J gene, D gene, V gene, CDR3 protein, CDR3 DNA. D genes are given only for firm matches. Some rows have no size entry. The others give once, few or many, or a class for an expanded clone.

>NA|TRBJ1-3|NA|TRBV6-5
CASRGGLSGNTIYF
TGTGCCAGCAGGGGGGGGTTATCTGGAAACACCATATATTTT
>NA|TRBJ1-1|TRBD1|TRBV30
CAFGQGGMNTEAFF
TGTGCCTTTGGACAGGGCGGTATGAACACTGAAGCTTTCTTT
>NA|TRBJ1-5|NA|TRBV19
CASNWGSNQPQHF
TGTGCCAGTAATTGGGGCAGCAATCAGCCCCAGCATTTT
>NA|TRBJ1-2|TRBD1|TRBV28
CASSGTGLNPKHPYGYTF
TGTGCCAGCAGTGGGACAGGGTTAAATCCAAAACACCCCTATGGCTACACCTTC
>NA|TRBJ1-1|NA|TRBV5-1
CASTRDSARNTEAFF
TGCGCCAGCACCCGTGACAGCGCTCGAAACACTGAAGCTTTCTTT
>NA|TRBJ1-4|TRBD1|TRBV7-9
CASSLVQGANEKLFF
TGTGCCAGCAGCTTAGTTCAGGGGGCAAATGAAAAACTGTTTTTT
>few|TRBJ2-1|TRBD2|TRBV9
CASSVGPPTSGVYNEQFF
TGTGCCAGCAGCGTAGGGCCCCCGACTAGCGGGGTCTACAATGAGCAGTTCTTC
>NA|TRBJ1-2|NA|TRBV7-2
CASSWEYYGYTF
TGTGCCAGCAGCTGGGAGTACTATGGCTACACCTTC
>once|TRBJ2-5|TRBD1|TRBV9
CASSGGQGHETQYF
TGTGCCAGCAGCGGAGGACAGGGCCACGAGACCCAGTACTTC
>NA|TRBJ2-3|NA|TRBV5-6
CASSLPRGPVPDTQYF
TGTGCCAGCAGCTTGCCCAGGGGACCAGTCCCAGATACGCAGTATTTT
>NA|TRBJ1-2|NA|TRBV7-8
CASSLEGGRYYGYTF
TGTGCCAGCAGCCTAGAGGGGGGGCGATACTATGGCTACACCTTC
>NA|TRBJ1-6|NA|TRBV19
CASSIDNKSPLHF
TGTGCCAGTAGTATAGATAATAAATCACCCCTCCACTTT
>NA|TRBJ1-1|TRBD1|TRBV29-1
CSVEVGQFVNTEAFF
TGCAGCGTTGAGGTGGGACAGTTCGTGAACACTGAAGCTTTCTTT
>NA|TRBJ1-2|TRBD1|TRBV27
CASSLYYRGQGYTF
TGTGCCAGCAGTTTATATTACAGGGGACAGGGCTACACCTTC
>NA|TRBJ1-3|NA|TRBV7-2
CASSPPDSGNTIYF
TGTGCCAGCAGTCCACCAGACTCTGGAAACACCATATATTTT